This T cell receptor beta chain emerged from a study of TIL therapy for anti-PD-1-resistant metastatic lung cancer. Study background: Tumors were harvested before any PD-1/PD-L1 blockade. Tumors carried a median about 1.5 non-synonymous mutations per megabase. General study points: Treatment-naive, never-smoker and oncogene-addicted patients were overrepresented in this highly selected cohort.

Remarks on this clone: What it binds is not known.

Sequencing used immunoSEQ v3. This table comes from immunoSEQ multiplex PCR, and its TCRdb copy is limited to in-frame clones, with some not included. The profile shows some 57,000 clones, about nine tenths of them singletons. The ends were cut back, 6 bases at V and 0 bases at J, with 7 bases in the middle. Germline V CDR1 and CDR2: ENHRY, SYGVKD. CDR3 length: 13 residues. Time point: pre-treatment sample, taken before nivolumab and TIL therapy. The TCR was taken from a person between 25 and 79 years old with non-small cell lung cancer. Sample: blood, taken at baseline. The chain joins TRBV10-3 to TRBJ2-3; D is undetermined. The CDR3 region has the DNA TGTGCCATCAGAACATCTAGCACAGATACGCAGTATTTT. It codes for CAIRTSSTDTQYF.